These T cell receptor beta chains were read from a single sample in a study of vaccination and CD4 T cells after COVID-19. One entry per CDR3 protein, called by TCRdb with MiXCR from the PCR reads. This sample has some 12,000 distinct CDR3 sequences; roughly two thirds occur once, and the top ten carry roughly 7.2%. Their target antigens are unknown. The source material was CD4+ T cells from blood, cultured in vitro, sampled before SARS-CoV-2 vaccination. The origin of the receptors is a human donor who had recovered from COVID-19. The CDR3 runs from the conserved cysteine through the conserved F or W. Each record gives: V gene, J gene, CDR3 length, clone size, D gene, CDR3 protein, CDR3 DNA. A D gene is named only where the DNA matches it firmly. A clone size is listed for some rows: how often the clone was seen (once, few, many), or a class if it is expanded.

>TRBV4-1|TRBJ1-2|15|-|-
CASSQDPGVVYGYTF
TGCGCCAGCAGCCAAGATCCGGGGGTGGTCTATGGCTACACCTTC
>TRBV11-1|TRBJ2-3|16|once|-
CASSLAANADTDTQYF
TGTGCCAGCAGCTTAGCCGCTAACGCAGACACAGATACGCAGTATTTT
>TRBV6-2/TRBV6-3|TRBJ2-1|15|-|TRBD2
CASSGTSGRFSEQFF
TGTGCCAGCAGTGGGACTAGCGGGAGATTTAGCGAGCAGTTCTTC
>TRBV6-1|TRBJ1-5|12|few|-
CASSGGNQPQHF
TGTGCCAGCAGTGGGGGAAATCAGCCCCAGCATTTT
>TRBV10-3|TRBJ2-7|13|-|TRBD2
CAISGTSEGEQYF
TGTGCCATCAGTGGGACTAGCGAAGGCGAGCAGTACTTC
>TRBV7-2|TRBJ2-7|15|-|TRBD2
CASSLRRERSHEQYF
TGTGCCAGCAGCTTAAGGCGGGAGCGGTCCCACGAGCAGTACTTC
>TRBV6-2/TRBV6-3|TRBJ2-7|14|-|-
CASSSGSGVLVQYF
TGTGCCAGCAGTTCAGGCTCCGGGGTCTTAGTGCAGTACTTC
>TRBV7-2|TRBJ2-3|16|-|TRBD2
CASSPRSGSWTDTQYF
TGTGCCAGCAGCCCTAGGAGCGGGAGCTGGACAGATACGCAGTATTTT
>TRBV27|TRBJ2-2|14|-|-
CASRYDRNTGELFF
TGTGCCAGCAGATACGACAGGAACACCGGGGAGCTGTTTTTT
>TRBV20-1|TRBJ2-5|16|-|-
CSAAVTTGDKSGAQYF
TGCAGTGCCGCCGTAACTACAGGGGATAAGAGCGGGGCCCAGTACTTC
>TRBV15|TRBJ2-1|16|-|TRBD2
CATSWGLAGDHNEQFF
TGTGCCACCAGCTGGGGACTAGCGGGAGATCACAATGAGCAGTTCTTC
>TRBV7-3|TRBJ2-1|15|-|TRBD2
CASSFGLAGDNEQFF
TGTGCCAGCAGCTTCGGACTAGCGGGAGATAATGAGCAGTTCTTC
>TRBV28|TRBJ2-7|14|-|TRBD2
CASTSSGFSYEQYF
TGTGCCAGCACCAGTAGCGGGTTCTCCTACGAGCAGTACTTC
>TRBV5-3|TRBJ2-7|16|-|TRBD2
CARSDRGLAGEGEQYF
TGTGCCAGAAGCGATAGGGGGCTAGCGGGAGAGGGGGAGCAGTACTTC
>TRBV9|TRBJ2-7|17|-|TRBD2
CASSHNPTGTSEYEQYF
TGTGCCAGCAGCCACAACCCTACCGGGACTAGCGAATACGAGCAGTACTTC
>TRBV28|TRBJ2-3|12|few|-
CASSLQGDTQYF
TGTGCCAGCAGTTTACAGGGAGATACGCAGTATTTT
>TRBV6-1|TRBJ2-5|14|-|TRBD2
CASSERGTKETQYF
TGTGCCAGCAGCGAGCGGGGGACTAAGGAGACCCAGTACTTC
>TRBV7-9|TRBJ2-5|13|-|-
CASRNSGQETQYF
TGTGCCAGCAGAAATTCTGGTCAAGAGACCCAGTACTTC
>TRBV20-1|TRBJ1-1|15|-|-
CSASVQQVMNTEAFF
TGCAGTGCTAGCGTTCAACAAGTTATGAACACTGAAGCTTTCTTT
>TRBV7-2|TRBJ2-7|13|few|-
CASSLVWYYEQYF
TGTGCCAGCAGCTTAGTTTGGTACTACGAGCAGTACTTC
>TRBV27|TRBJ1-2|15|-|-
CASSLSPGAPYGYTF
TGTGCCAGCAGTTTATCCCCCGGAGCGCCATATGGCTACACCTTC
>TRBV20-1|TRBJ2-5|13|-|TRBD1
CSATGQLQETQYF
TGCAGTGCTACGGGACAGCTCCAAGAGACCCAGTACTTC
>TRBV12-3/TRBV12-4|TRBJ2-5|12|-|-
CASSPDQETQYF
TGTGCCAGCAGTCCGGATCAAGAGACCCAGTACTTC
>TRBV6-1|TRBJ1-1|17|-|TRBD1
CASRGQGRMKVNTEAFF
TGTGCCAGCAGGGGACAGGGAAGAATGAAAGTGAACACTGAAGCTTTCTTT
>TRBV20-1|TRBJ2-5|13|-|-
CSARGGGEETQYF
TGCAGTGCTAGAGGGGGCGGGGAAGAGACCCAGTACTTC
>TRBV4-1|TRBJ2-4|18|-|TRBD2
CASSQSTSGLRTKNIQYF
TGCGCCAGCAGCCAATCGACTAGCGGCCTGCGAACCAAAAACATTCAGTACTTC
>TRBV20-1|TRBJ2-2|13|-|-
CSAWRANTGELFF
TGCAGTGCTTGGAGGGCGAACACCGGGGAGCTGTTTTTT
>TRBV19|TRBJ1-6|14|few|TRBD1
CASSIRRGRSPLHF
TGTGCCAGTAGTATTCGGAGGGGGCGTTCACCCCTCCACTTT
>TRBV7-3|TRBJ2-2|16|-|TRBD1
CASSPPGQGATGELFF
TGTGCCAGCAGCCCCCCGGGACAGGGGGCAACCGGGGAGCTGTTTTTT
>TRBV12-3/TRBV12-4|TRBJ1-6|16|-|-
CASSPRGEEGNSPLHF
TGTGCCAGCAGTCCCAGAGGCGAGGAAGGAAATTCACCCCTCCACTTT
>TRBV2|TRBJ2-1|18|once|TRBD2
CASSEAPGGSGRNNEQFF
TGTGCCAGCAGTGAAGCCCCTGGTGGTAGCGGGAGAAACAATGAGCAGTTCTTC
>TRBV15|TRBJ1-1|15|-|-
CATSRSTRGNTEAFF
TGTGCCACCAGCAGATCTACCCGCGGGAACACTGAAGCTTTCTTT
>TRBV20-1|TRBJ2-5|14|-|TRBD2
CSARAGVLQETQYF
TGCAGTGCTAGGGCGGGAGTGTTACAAGAGACCCAGTACTTC
>TRBV5-1|TRBJ2-5|18|-|TRBD2
CASSLAGTSGSFGETQYF
TGCGCCAGCAGCTTGGCAGGGACTAGCGGGAGTTTTGGTGAGACCCAGTACTTC
>TRBV10-2|TRBJ2-7|12|once|-
CASTRGSYEQYF
TGCGCCTCAACCCGGGGCTCCTACGAGCAGTACTTC
>TRBV7-8|TRBJ2-1|15|few|TRBD1
CASSLFGTGVNEQFF
TGTGCCAGCAGCTTATTCGGGACAGGGGTTAATGAGCAGTTCTTC
>TRBV7-3|TRBJ2-3|13|few|TRBD1
CASGTGGLDTQYF
TGTGCCAGCGGGACAGGGGGTTTAGATACGCAGTATTTT
>TRBV11-2|TRBJ2-4|14|-|-
CASSSRPAKNIQYF
TGTGCCAGCAGCTCCCGACCGGCCAAAAACATTCAGTACTTC
>TRBV20-1|TRBJ2-3|12|-|-
CSATPPADTQYF
TGCAGTGCTACCCCTCCCGCAGATACGCAGTATTTT
>TRBV14|TRBJ2-3|15|-|-
CASSQQMGSTDTQYF
TGTGCCAGCAGCCAACAGATGGGTAGCACAGATACGCAGTATTTT
>TRBV7-3|TRBJ2-5|14|-|TRBD2
CASSSSGIQETQYF
TGTGCCAGCAGCTCTAGCGGTATTCAAGAGACCCAGTACTTC
>TRBV28|TRBJ1-2|13|-|-
CASSLKGYYGYTF
TGTGCCAGCAGCCTCAAGGGATACTATGGCTACACCTTC
>TRBV11-1|TRBJ1-1|14|once|-
CASSRGRQNTEAFF
TGTGCCAGCAGCAGGGGACGGCAGAACACTGAAGCTTTCTTT
>TRBV6-5|TRBJ2-1|16|-|-
CASSFDGRRPYNEQFF
TGTGCCAGCAGTTTTGACGGAAGGAGGCCCTACAATGAGCAGTTCTTC
>TRBV11-3|TRBJ2-5|16|-|-
CASSSLAPGDQETQYF
TGTGCCAGCAGCTCCCTAGCCCCTGGGGACCAAGAGACCCAGTACTTC
>TRBV5-4|TRBJ2-4|14|-|-
CASSPGEAKNIQYF
TGTGCCAGCAGCCCCGGAGAAGCCAAAAACATTCAGTACTTC
>TRBV6-2/TRBV6-3|TRBJ2-4|17|-|TRBD2
CASSYGTSGDSKNIQYF
TGTGCCAGCAGTTACGGGACTAGCGGGGACTCCAAAAACATTCAGTACTTC
>TRBV20-1|TRBJ2-3|13|-|TRBD1
CGGLGQGLDTQYF
TGCGGTGGATTAGGACAGGGCTTGGATACGCAGTATTTT
>TRBV6-1|TRBJ2-7|19|-|TRBD1
CASRNPSFGGTGDSYEQYF
TGTGCCAGCAGGAATCCCTCTTTCGGTGGAACAGGGGACTCCTACGAGCAGTACTTC
>TRBV7-9|TRBJ2-7|13|-|TRBD1
CASSPDRASEQYF
TGTGCCAGCAGCCCGGACAGGGCGAGCGAGCAGTACTTC
>TRBV12-3/TRBV12-4|TRBJ1-5|12|few|-
CASSPGVQPQHF
TGTGCCAGCAGCCCAGGGGTTCAGCCCCAGCATTTT
>TRBV7-3|TRBJ1-2|13|-|-
CASSLGGRGGYTF
TGTGCCAGCAGCTTAGGGGGCCGGGGTGGCTACACCTTC
>TRBV5-1|TRBJ2-5|16|-|TRBD2
CASSWTSGRVVKTQYF
TGCGCCAGCAGCTGGACTAGCGGGAGGGTCGTGAAGACCCAGTACTTC
>TRBV30|TRBJ1-2|13|few|-
CAWARGSDYGYTF
TGTGCCTGGGCGAGGGGTTCGGACTATGGCTACACCTTC
>TRBV6-1|TRBJ1-2|14|-|TRBD1
CASSEQQGVYGYTF
TGTGCCAGCAGTGAACAACAGGGGGTCTATGGCTACACCTTC
>TRBV20-1|TRBJ1-1|14|few|TRBD1
CSAGGQVVGAEAFF
TGCAGTGCTGGAGGACAGGTCGTTGGCGCTGAAGCTTTCTTT
>TRBV7-7|TRBJ1-6|15|few|-
CASSQTRGPNSPLHF
TGTGCCAGCAGTCAAACTCGGGGCCCTAATTCACCCCTCCACTTT
>TRBV5-4|TRBJ2-3|15|once|TRBD1
CASSWGTGGLDTQYF
TGTGCCAGCAGCTGGGGGACAGGGGGACTCGATACGCAGTATTTT
>TRBV2|TRBJ2-5|13|few|TRBD1
CASSAGQGKTQYF
TGTGCCAGCAGTGCGGGACAGGGGAAGACCCAGTACTTC
>TRBV20-1|TRBJ2-1|18|-|TRBD2
CSATTGLAGGSSYNEQFF
TGCAGTGCTACTACAGGACTAGCGGGAGGGAGCTCCTACAATGAGCAGTTCTTC